The rows below give T cell receptor beta chains drawn from one sample of a study of human T cells and chemical hapten exposure. TCRdb reprocessed the RACE reads via MiXCR and lists one record per CDR3 protein. The top ten clones hold roughly 2.8% of a sample with about 120,000 distinct CDR3 sequences, roughly 13% of them seen once. The specimen comprised whole blood, sampled in connection with sensitization to the hapten diphenylcyclopropenone (DPC). The origin of the receptors is a woman aged 18-29 years with alopecia areata. Some clones in this sample may be carry-over from other donors' samples. The CDR3 runs from the conserved cysteine through the conserved F or W. D genes are given only for firm matches. Size is stated for part of the rows, as once, few or many counts, or as a class when the clone is expanded.

DNA	CDR3	D	size	J	V
TGTGCCAGCAGCCAAGATCCGGGGTTGGGCACTGAAGCTTTCTTT	CASSQDPGLGTEAFF	-	few	TRBJ1-1	TRBV3-1
TGTGCCAGCAGCTTACTACAGGACCCCCGGGGGTTCTTC	CASSLLQDPRGFF	-	-	TRBJ2-1	TRBV7-9
TGCAGTGCTAGCCAGGGGGCAGGTCAGCCCCAGCATTTT	CSASQGAGQPQHF	TRBD1	few	TRBJ1-5	TRBV20-1
TGCGCCAGCAGCCAAGATGGGCAGGGGTGGGATGGCTACACCTTC	CASSQDGQGWDGYTF	-	many	TRBJ1-2	TRBV4-3
TGTGCCAGCAGCCCCCACAGGGGAAACACCATATATTTT	CASSPHRGNTIYF	-	many	TRBJ1-3	TRBV7-3
TGTGCCAGCAGCCTAGCCTTTATCGATGAGCAGTTCTTC	CASSLAFIDEQFF	-	few	TRBJ2-1	TRBV11-2
TGTGCCAGCAGCTTAGGGTCCGAGACCCAGTACTTC	CASSLGSETQYF	-	many	TRBJ2-5	TRBV11-2
TGTGCCAGCAGCGTACAGGGGATGGACACTGAAGCTTTCTTT	CASSVQGMDTEAFF	TRBD1	many	TRBJ1-1	TRBV2
TGTGCCAGTACGTACGGAAACGCGGGGGGCCAAGAGACCCAGTACTTC	CASTYGNAGGQETQYF	TRBD2	many	TRBJ2-5	TRBV7-9
TGTGCCAGCAGCTTGGATTCCGGGGCCCTGGAACCCTACGAGCAGTACTTC	CASSLDSGALEPYEQYF	-	-	TRBJ2-7	TRBV5-8